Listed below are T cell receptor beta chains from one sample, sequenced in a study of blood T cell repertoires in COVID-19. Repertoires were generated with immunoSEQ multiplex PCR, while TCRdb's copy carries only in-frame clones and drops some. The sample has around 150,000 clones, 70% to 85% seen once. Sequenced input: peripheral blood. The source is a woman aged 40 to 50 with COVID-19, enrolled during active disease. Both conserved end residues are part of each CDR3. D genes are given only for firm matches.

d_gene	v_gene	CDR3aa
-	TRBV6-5	CASSYAQRGIFYTF
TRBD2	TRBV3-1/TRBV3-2	CASSHLGSGRYREQFF
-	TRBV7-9	CASSLGSDGNTIYF
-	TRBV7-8	CASSVTENYGYTF
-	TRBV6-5	CASRRTWDTAGELFF
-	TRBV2	CASRGVRGYTF
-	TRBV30	CAYSSGSPVLYGYTF
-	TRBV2	CASKNSISYNEQFF
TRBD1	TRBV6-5	CASNLGQGSYEQYF
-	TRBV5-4	CASSEENTDTQYF
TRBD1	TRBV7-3	CASSLRGTGTGSGTEAFF
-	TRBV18	CASSQDIMNTEAFF
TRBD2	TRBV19	CASSMESGLGLAGRYNEQFF
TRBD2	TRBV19	CASSIGTRQFF
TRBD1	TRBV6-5	CASRRTGRNEQFF
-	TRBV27	CASSDFRDTQYF
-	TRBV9	CASSDSYANTEAFF
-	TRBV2	CASSSDSTEAFF
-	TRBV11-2	CASRPPDSLFSGELFF
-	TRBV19	CASSRGGSSYNEQFF
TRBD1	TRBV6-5	CASKGQGRKNEQFF
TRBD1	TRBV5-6	CASKPMGTGRITEAFF
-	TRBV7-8	CASSPGLQADTEAFF
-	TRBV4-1	CASSQDRVGGLYEQYF
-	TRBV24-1	CATSETGTSHRGYTF
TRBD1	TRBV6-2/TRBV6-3	CASSWGTGFNQPQHF
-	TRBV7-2	CASSTHGVGGEKLFF
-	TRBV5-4	CASSLNKNTEAFF
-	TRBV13	CASTQGRNEQFF
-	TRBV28	CATLETLRDGPGNTIYF
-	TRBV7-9	CASSSYQGFMNTEAFF